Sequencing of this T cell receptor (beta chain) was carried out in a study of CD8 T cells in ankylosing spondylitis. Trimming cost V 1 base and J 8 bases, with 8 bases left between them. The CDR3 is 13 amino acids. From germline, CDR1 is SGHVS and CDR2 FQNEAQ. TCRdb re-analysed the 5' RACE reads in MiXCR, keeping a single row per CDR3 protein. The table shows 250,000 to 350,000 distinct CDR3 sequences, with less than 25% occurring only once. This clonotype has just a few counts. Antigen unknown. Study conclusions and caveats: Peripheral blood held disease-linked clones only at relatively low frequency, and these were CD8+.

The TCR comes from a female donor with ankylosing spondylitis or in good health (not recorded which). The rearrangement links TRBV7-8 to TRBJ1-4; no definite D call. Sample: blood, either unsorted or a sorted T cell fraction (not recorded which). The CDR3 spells CASSLGVREKLFF. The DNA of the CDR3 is TGTGCCAGCAGCTTAGGGGTGCGGGAAAAACTGTTTTTT.